The clone carrying this TCR beta chain was seen a handful of times. What it binds is unknown. The CDR3 totals 15 residues. Trimming shortened V by 6 bases and J by 4 bases, and 18 bases separated the two germline ends. In germline, CDR1 is MDHEN, CDR2 SYDVKM. The sample comes from a study of beta chain features in type 1 diabetes. Sequenced material consisted of expressed TCRB transcripts (all of the isolated RNA was reverse transcribed). Profiling relied on immunoSEQ multiplex PCR, and the TCRdb table lists in-frame clones only, not all of them. This sample has 500,000 to 700,000 clones, with roughly 16% found just once. Notes on the study in general: Comparison showed that naive, central memory and Treg TCRB repertoires appeared more similar among patients than among healthy donors. Patients with Type 1 diabetes showed moderately but significantly shorter TCRB CDR3s in all four CD4+ subsets.

The material sequenced was naive CD4+ T cells from blood. The chain has TRBV28 and TRBJ1-1, with D uncertain. This clonotype originated in a man aged 18 to 35 in good health. The CDR3 spells CASSPNLGRGTEAFF. The CDR3 DNA is TGTGCCAGCAGCCCCAACTTAGGGCGAGGCACTGAAGCTTTCTTT.